Sequencing of this TCR beta chain was carried out in a study of T-cell memory formation after mild COVID-19. General study points: Second-wave clones peaking on day 37 lacked confirmed SARS-CoV-2 specificity. Day 15 to 85 contracting clones showed balanced CD4/CD8; later expanders leaned CD4+. Cross-reactive memory apparently joined, as some responding clones appeared in pre-infection memory.

To note about this clonotype: Its antigen is not known.

TCRdb analysed the 5' RACE reads with MiXCR anew, one entry per CDR3 protein. The repertoire holds about 360,000 distinct CDR3 sequences, around an eighth seen once, with 22% in the top ten. The V and J ends lost 5 bases and 0 bases, in that order; junction bases with no gene match: 4. There are 15 residues in the CDR3. Germline lookup yields CDR1 SGHNT and CDR2 YYREEE (reference sequence). Sequencing input: PBMCs or a T cell subset sorted from them (not recorded which). The clonotype was recovered from a man aged 18 to 30 who had mild COVID-19 (a few samples of this study predate the infection). Cell type and time point are not known. The chain couples TRBV5-4 to TRBJ2-7; TRBD2 matches 11 bases. This CDR3 is CASRSGLADSYEQYF. In nucleotides, the CDR3 is TGTGCCAGCAGATCGGGACTAGCGGACTCCTACGAGCAGTACTTC.